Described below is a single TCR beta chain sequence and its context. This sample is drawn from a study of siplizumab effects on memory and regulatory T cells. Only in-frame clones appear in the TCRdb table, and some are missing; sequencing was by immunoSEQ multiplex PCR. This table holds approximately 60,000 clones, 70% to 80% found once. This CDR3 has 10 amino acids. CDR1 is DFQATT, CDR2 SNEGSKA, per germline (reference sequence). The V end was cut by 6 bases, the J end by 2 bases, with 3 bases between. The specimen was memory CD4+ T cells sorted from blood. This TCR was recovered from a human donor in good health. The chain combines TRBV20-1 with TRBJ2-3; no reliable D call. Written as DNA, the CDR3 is TGCAGTGCGACCACAGATACGCAGTATTTT. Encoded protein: CSATTDTQYF.